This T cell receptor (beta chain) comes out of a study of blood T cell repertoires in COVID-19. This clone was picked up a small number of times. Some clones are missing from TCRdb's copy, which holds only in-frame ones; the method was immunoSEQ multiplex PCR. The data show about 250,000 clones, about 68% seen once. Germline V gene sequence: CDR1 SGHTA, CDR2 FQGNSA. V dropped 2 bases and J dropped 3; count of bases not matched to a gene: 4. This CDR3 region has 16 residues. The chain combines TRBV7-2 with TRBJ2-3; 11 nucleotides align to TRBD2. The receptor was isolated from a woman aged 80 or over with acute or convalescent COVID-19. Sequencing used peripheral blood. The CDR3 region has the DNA TGTGCCAGCAGCTTACCTAGCGGGGGGAGGACAGATACGCAGTATTTT. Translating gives CASSLPSGGRTDTQYF.